These T cell receptor beta chains were read from a single sample in a study of shared clonotypes between healthy human individuals. Using immunoSEQ multiplex PCR, the repertoire was profiled, and TCRdb retains in-frame clones only, with some absent. The table shows some 200,000 clones, with approximately 65% occurring only once. Sequencing was carried out using memory CD4+ T cells sorted from blood. The origin of the receptors is a man in his thirties or forties in good health. The CDR3 runs from the conserved cysteine through the conserved F or W.

V,J,CDR3
TRBV19,TRBJ2-7,CATGPNFSYEQYF
TRBV4-1,TRBJ1-1,CASSQEPGRSTEAFF
TRBV2,TRBJ2-2,CASRGDRGSGELFF
TRBV11-2,TRBJ2-3,CASSLDLAGAADTQYF
TRBV29-1,TRBJ1-1,CSAGTVTEAFF
TRBV11-3,TRBJ2-3,CASIPRGNCTDTQYF
TRBV7-9,TRBJ2-7,CASSPRVRFTEQYF
TRBV11-3,TRBJ2-7,CASSTGKRPYEQYF
TRBV18,TRBJ2-7,CASSPAADYEQYF
TRBV25-1,TRBJ2-7,CASSVTKMDRERGYEQYF
TRBV5-1,TRBJ2-3,CASTKLAGSGDTQYF
TRBV7-3,TRBJ1-1,CASSKTQNTEAFF
TRBV5-6,TRBJ1-5,CASSQSGTGNQPQHF
TRBV27,TRBJ2-5,CASSSLGTQYF
TRBV7-2,TRBJ2-3,CASSRQAPDTQYF
TRBV2,TRBJ2-5,CASSQRLVAKETQYF
TRBV29-1,TRBJ2-2,CSVERAEGLSGELFF
TRBV6-6,TRBJ2-2,CASRTIEFTGELFF
TRBV11-3,TRBJ1-1,CASSFGRESVMNTEAFF
TRBV27,TRBJ2-2,CASRLDRYTGELFF
TRBV25-1,TRBJ1-4,CASSARGVANEKLFF
TRBV6-1,TRBJ1-2,CASSEAGGAGYGYTF
TRBV11-2,TRBJ2-1,CASSLDLETGYNEQFF
TRBV14,TRBJ2-1,CASSQESSSGTYNEQFF
TRBV7-9,TRBJ2-1,CASSLVPGSYNEQFF
TRBV2,TRBJ1-1,CASSGDSYTEAFF
TRBV9,TRBJ2-3,CASSVSGTSTDTQYF
TRBV9,TRBJ1-1,CASSPGQGVTEAFF
TRBV25-1,TRBJ2-7,CATSTSNEQYF
TRBV5-5,TRBJ2-1,CASLGETWGGQFF
TRBV7-2,TRBJ1-5,CASSLAVSNQPQHF
TRBV5-1,TRBJ2-5,CASSSGTSGQETQYF
TRBV2,TRBJ2-5,CASSGTSGRLETQYF
TRBV27,TRBJ2-4,CASSLEMGIIQYF
TRBV5-4,TRBJ2-7,CASSFRSGYEQYF
TRBV7-9,TRBJ2-3,CASSLAQGSADTQYF
TRBV7-6,TRBJ2-7,CASSLAFGGSGDEQYF
TRBV6-6,TRBJ1-5,CASSFRAAGSNQPQHF
TRBV14,TRBJ2-4,CASSKKPRSTGSDDIQYF
TRBV21-1,TRBJ2-1,CASSAQTSGEYNEQFF
TRBV11-2,TRBJ2-7,CASSRDISYEQYF
TRBV30,TRBJ2-1,CASSPGLAGVNEQFF
TRBV28,TRBJ2-7,CASSLLNYEQYF
TRBV5-1,TRBJ2-3,CASRNGAGGPGDTQYF
TRBV5-1,TRBJ2-7,CASTPAGSAYEQYF